Sequencing of this T cell receptor beta chain was carried out in a study of shared clonotypes between healthy human individuals. For the study at large: Researchers assigned three CD4 naive, three CD4 memory, two CD8 naive and one CD8 memory plate to each donor.

Points on this clone: Its target is not known. The sample holds other DNA sequences that translate to the same CDR3.

Produced via immunoSEQ multiplex PCR; TCRdb's table is partial and in-frame only. This table holds about a million clones, roughly 80% found once. This CDR3 contains 14 residues. J was trimmed by 5 bases and V by 2 bases; bases with no gene match: 1. The germline V gene has CDR1 SNHLY and CDR2 FYNNEI. Study-wide points: Roughly 5% of naive CD4 clonotypes were common to a few donors. Clonotype sharing among donors was thought likely to change with sequencing depth.

The TCR was taken from a man younger than 30 in good health. Some clones in this sample may be carry-over from other donors' samples. This chain connects TRBV2 to TRBJ1-5, with 9 bases that match TRBD1. Sequences were obtained from memory CD4+ T cells from PBMCs. The subset: CD45RA-negative fraction. CDR3 bases: TGTGCCAGCAGTGAACGACAGGGGGATCAGCCCCAGCATTTT. Its protein is CASSERQGDQPQHF.